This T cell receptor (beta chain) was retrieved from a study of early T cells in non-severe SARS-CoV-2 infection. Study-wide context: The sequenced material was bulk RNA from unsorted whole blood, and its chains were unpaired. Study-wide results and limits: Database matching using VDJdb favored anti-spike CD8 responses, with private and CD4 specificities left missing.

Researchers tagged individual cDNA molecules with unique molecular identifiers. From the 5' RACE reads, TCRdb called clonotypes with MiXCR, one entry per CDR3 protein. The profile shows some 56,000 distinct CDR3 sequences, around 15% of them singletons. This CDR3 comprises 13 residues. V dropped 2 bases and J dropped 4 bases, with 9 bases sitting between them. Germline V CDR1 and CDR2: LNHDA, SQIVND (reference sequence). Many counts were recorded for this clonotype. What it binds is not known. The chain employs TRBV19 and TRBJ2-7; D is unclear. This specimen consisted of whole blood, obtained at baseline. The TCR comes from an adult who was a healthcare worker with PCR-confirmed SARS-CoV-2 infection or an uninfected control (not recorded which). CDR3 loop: CASSIQKGYEQYF. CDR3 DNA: TGTGCCAGTAGTATACAAAAGGGTTACGAGCAGTACTTC.